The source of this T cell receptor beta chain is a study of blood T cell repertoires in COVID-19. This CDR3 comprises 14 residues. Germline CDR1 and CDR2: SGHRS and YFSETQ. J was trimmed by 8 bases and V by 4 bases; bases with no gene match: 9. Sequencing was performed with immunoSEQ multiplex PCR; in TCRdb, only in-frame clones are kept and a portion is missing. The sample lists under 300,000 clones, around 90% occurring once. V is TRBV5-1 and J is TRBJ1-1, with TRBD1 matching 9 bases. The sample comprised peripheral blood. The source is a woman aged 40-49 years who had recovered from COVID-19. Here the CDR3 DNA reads TGCGCCAGCAGCCGAGGACAGGGGCCCCGGGAAGCTTTCTTT. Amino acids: CASSRGQGPREAFF.